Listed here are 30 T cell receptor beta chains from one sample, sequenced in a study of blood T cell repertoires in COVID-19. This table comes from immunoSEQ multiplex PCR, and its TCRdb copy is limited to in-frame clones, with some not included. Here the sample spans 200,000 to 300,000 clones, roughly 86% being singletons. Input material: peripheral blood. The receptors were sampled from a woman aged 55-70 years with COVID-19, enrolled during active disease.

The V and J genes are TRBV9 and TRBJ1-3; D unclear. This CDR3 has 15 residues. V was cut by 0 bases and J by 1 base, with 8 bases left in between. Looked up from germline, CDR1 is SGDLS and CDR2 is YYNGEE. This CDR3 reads CASSVERLSGNTIYF. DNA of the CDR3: TGTGCCAGCAGCGTAGAGCGGTTATCTGGAAACACCATATATTTT.

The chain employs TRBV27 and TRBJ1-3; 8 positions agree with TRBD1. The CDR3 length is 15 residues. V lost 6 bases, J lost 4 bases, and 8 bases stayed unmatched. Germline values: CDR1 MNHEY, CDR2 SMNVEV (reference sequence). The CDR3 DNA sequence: TGTGCCAGCAGAGGGCAGGGGGCGCTCGGAAACACCATATATTTT. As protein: CASRGQGALGNTIYF.

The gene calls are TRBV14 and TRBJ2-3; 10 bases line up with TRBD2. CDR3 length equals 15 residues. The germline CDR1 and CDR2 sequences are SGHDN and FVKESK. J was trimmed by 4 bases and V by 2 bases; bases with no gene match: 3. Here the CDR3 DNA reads TGTGCCAGCAGCCAACGAGCGGGAGGGCCAGATACGCAGTATTTT. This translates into CASSQRAGGPDTQYF.

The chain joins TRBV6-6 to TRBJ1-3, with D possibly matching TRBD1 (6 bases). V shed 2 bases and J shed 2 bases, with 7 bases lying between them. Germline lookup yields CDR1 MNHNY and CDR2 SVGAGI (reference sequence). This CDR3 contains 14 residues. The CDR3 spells CASSYRDTGNTIYF. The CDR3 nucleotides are TGTGCCAGCAGTTACAGGGACACTGGAAACACCATATATTTT.

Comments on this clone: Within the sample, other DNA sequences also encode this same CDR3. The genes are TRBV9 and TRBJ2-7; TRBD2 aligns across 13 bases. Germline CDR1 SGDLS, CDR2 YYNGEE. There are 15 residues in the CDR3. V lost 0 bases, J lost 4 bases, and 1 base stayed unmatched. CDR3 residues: CASSVGTSGSYEQYF. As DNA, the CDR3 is TGTGCCAGCAGCGTAGGGACTAGCGGGAGTTACGAGCAGTACTTC. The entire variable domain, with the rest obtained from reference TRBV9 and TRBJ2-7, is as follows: DSGVTQTPKHLITATGQRVTLRCSPRSGDLSVYWYQQSLDQGLQFLIQYYNGEERAKGNILERFSAQQFPDLHSELNLSSLELGDSALYFCASSVGTSGSYEQYFGPGTRLTVT.

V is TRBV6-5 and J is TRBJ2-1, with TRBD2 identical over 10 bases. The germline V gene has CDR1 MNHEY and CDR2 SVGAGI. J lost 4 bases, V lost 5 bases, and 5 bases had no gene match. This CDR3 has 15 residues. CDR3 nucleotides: TGTGCCAGCAGTCAGACTAGCGGGTCATACAATGAGCAGTTCTTC. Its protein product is CASSQTSGSYNEQFF.

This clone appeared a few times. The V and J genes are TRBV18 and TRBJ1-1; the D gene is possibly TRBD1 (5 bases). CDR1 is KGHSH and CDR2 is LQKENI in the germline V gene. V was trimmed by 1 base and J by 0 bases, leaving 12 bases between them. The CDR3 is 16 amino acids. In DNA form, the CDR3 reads TGTGCCAGCTCACCACTGAACGGGGGAGTGAACACTGAAGCTTTCTTT. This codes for CASSPLNGGVNTEAFF.

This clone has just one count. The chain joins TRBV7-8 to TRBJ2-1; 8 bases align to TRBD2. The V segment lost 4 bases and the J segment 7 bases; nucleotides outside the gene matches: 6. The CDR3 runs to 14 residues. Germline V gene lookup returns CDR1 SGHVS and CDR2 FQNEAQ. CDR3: CASSYGGLANEQFF. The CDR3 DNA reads TGTGCCAGCAGCTACGGAGGACTAGCTAATGAGCAGTTCTTC.

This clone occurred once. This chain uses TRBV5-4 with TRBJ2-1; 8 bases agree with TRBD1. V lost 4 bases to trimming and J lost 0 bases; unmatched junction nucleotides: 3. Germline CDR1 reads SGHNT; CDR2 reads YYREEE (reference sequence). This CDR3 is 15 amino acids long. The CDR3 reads CASSVDRGSYNEQFF. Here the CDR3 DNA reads TGTGCCAGCAGCGTTGACAGGGGCTCCTACAATGAGCAGTTCTTC.

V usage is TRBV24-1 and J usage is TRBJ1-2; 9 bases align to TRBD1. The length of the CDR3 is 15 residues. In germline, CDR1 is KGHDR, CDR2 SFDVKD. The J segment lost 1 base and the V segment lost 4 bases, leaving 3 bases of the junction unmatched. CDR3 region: CATSDPDRGNYGYTF. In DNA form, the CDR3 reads TGTGCCACCAGTGACCCGGACAGGGGTAACTATGGCTACACCTTC.

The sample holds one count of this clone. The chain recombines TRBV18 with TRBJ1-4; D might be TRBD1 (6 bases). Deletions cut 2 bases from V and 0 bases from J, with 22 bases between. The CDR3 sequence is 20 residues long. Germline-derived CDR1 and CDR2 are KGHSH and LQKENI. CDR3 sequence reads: CASSPRGTTGTYATNEKLFF. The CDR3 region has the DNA TGTGCCAGCTCACCAAGGGGTACAACAGGGACCTACGCAACTAATGAAAAACTGTTTTTT.

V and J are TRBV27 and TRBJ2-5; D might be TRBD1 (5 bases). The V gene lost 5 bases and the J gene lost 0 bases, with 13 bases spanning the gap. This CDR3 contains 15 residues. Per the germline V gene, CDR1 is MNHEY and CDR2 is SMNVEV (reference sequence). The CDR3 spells CASSRTGVYQETQYF. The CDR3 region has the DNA TGTGCCAGCAGTCGTACAGGAGTGTACCAAGAGACCCAGTACTTC.

CDR3 in amino acids: CASSSAGTPNYGYTF. CDR3 DNA: TGCGCCAGCAGCTCGGCAGGGACACCTAACTATGGCTACACCTTC. The genes are TRBV5-1 and TRBJ1-2; D perhaps matches TRBD1 (6 bases). Germline V gives CDR1 SGHRS, CDR2 YFSETQ. The V and J ends lost 3 bases and 0 bases respectively, with 12 bases between them. The CDR3 is 15 residues long.

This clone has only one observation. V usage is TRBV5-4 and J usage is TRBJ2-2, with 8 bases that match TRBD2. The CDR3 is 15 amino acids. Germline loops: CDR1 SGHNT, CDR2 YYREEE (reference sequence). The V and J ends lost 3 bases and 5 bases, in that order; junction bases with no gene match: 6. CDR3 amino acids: CASSSSGSWTGELFF. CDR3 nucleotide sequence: TGTGCCAGCAGCTCGAGCGGGAGCTGGACCGGGGAGCTGTTTTTT.

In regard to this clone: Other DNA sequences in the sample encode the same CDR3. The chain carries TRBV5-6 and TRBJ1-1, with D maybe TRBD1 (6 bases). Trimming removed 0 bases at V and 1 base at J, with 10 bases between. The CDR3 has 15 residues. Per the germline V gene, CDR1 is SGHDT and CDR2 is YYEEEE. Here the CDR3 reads CASSLVDRPNTEAFF. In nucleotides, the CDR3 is TGTGCCAGCAGCTTGGTAGACAGGCCGAACACTGAAGCTTTCTTT.

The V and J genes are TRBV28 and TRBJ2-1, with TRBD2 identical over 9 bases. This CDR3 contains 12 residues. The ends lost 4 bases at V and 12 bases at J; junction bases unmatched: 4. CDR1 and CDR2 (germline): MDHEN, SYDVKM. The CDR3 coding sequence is TGTGCCAGCAGTTGGGGACTAGCTGGGCAGTTCTTC. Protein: CASSWGLAGQFF.

The CDR3 is CASSIASTTGGFSEQFF. CDR3 DNA sequence: TGTGCCAGTAGTATAGCCTCAACGACAGGGGGCTTTAGTGAGCAGTTCTTC. The chain employs TRBV19 and TRBJ2-1, with 10 positions matching TRBD1. The V gene end was trimmed by 1 base and the J gene end by 9 bases; junction bases not matched to a gene: 12. The V gene's germline CDR1 is LNHDA and CDR2 SQIVND (reference sequence). CDR3 length: 17 amino acids.

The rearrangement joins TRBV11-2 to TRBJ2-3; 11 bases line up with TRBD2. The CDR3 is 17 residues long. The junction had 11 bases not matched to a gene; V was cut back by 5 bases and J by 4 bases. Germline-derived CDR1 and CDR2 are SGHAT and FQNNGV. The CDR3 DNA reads TGTGCCAGCAGCCTTAGCGGGAGGGCCGTGGTCCCAGATACGCAGTATTTT. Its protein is CASSLSGRAVVPDTQYF.

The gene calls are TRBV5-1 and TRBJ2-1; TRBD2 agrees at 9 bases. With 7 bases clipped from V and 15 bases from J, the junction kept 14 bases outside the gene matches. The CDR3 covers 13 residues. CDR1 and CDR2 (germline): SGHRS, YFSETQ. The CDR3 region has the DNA TGCGCCAGCGGGGAGGCGGCGGGAGGGGAACTGTTCTTC. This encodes CASGEAAGGELFF.

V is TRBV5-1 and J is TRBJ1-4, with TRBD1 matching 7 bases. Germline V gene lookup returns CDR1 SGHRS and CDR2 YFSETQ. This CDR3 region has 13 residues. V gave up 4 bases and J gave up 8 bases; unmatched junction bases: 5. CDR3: CASSVTGAEKLFF. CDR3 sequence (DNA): TGCGCCAGCAGCGTCACAGGGGCCGAAAAACTGTTTTTT.

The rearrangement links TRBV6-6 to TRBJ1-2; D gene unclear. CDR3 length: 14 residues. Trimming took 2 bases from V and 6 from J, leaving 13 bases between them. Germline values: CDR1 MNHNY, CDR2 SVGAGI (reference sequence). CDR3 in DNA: TGTGCCAGCAGTTACCGGCAGACGGGTGATGGCTACACCTTC. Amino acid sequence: CASSYRQTGDGYTF.

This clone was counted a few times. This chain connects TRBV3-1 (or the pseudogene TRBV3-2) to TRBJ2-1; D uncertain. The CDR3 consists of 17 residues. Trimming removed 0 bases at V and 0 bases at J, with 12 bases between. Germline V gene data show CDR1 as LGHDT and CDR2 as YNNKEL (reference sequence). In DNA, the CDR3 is TGTGCCAGCAGCCAAGATCATTACGTGAGCTCCTACAATGAGCAGTTCTTC. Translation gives CASSQDHYVSSYNEQFF.

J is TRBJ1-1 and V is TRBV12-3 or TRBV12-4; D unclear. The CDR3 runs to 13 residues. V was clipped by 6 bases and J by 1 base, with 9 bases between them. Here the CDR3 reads CASRPSGNTEAFF. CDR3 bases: TGTGCCAGCAGACCCTCGGGGAACACTGAAGCTTTCTTT.

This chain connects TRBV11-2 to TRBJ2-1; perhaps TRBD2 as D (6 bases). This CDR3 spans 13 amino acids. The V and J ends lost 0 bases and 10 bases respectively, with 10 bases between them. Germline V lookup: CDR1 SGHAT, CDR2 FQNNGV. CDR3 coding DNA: TGTGCCAGCAGCTTAGAAAGGCTAGCGGAGCAGTTCTTC. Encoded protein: CASSLERLAEQFF.

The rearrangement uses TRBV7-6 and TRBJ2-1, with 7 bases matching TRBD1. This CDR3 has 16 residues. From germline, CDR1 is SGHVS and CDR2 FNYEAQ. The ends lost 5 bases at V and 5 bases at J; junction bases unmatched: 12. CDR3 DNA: TGTGCCAGCAGCCCCCGACAGGGCCGGACAAACAATGAGCAGTTCTTC. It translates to CASSPRQGRTNNEQFF.

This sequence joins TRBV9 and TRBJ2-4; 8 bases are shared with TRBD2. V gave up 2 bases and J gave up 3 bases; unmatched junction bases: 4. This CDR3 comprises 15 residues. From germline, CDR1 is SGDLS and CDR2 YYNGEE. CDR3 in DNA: TGTGCCAGCAGCGTCGCAACTAGCGGCAAAAACATTCAGTACTTC. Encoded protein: CASSVATSGKNIQYF. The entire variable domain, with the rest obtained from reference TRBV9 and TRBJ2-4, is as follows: DSGVTQTPKHLITATGQRVTLRCSPRSGDLSVYWYQQSLDQGLQFLIQYYNGEERAKGNILERFSAQQFPDLHSELNLSSLELGDSALYFCASSVATSGKNIQYFGAGTRLSVL.

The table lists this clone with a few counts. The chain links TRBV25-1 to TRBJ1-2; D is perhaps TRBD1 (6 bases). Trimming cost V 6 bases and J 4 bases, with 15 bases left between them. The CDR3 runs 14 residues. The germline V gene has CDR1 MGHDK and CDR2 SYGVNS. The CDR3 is CASSPLDRTYGYTF. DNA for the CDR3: TGTGCCAGCAGCCCCCTTGACAGGACCTATGGCTACACCTTC.

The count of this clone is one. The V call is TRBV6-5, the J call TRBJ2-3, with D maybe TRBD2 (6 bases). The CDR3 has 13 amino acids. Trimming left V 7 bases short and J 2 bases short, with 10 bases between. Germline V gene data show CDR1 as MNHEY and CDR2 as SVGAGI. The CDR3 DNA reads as TGTGCCAGCATCGCGGGACTCACAGATACGCAGTATTTT. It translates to CASIAGLTDTQYF.

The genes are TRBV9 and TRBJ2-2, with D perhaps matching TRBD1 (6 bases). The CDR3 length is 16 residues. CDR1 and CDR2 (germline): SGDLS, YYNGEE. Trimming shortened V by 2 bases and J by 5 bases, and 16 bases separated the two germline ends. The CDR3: CASSVRGQITTGELFF. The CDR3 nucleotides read TGTGCCAGCAGCGTTAGAGGACAGATTACTACCGGGGAGCTGTTTTTT.

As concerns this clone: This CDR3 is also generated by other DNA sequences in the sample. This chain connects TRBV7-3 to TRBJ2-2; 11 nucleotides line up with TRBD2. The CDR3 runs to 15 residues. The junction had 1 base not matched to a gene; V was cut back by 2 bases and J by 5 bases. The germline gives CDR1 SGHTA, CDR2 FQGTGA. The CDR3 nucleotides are TGTGCCAGCAGCTTATCTAGCGGGAGGACCGGGGAGCTGTTTTTT. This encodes CASSLSSGRTGELFF.